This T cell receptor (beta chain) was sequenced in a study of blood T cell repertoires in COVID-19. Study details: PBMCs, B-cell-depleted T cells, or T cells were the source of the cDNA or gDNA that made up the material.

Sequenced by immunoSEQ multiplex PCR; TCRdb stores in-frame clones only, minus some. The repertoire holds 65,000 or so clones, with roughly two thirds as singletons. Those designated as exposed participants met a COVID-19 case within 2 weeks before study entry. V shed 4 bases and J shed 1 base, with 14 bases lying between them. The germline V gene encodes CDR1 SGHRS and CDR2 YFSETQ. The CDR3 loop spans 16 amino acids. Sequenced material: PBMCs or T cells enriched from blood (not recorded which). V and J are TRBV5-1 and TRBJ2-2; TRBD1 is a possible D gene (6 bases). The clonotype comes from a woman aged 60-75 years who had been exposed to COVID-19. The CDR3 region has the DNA TGCGCCAGCAGCCTACCACCGGGACAGAACACCGGGGAGCTGTTTTTT. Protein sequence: CASSLPPGQNTGELFF.